This T cell receptor beta chain comes out of a study of a mutant IDH1 vaccine in newly diagnosed glioma. Clones were sequenced by immunoSEQ multiplex PCR, and TCRdb holds only the in-frame ones, with some missing. The table has around 46,000 clones, roughly 78% seen once; the top ten hold roughly 4.8%. The sample's time point: week 5, during vaccination. Mutant IDH1 20-mer peptide, at 300 ug, made up each vaccine dose, with topical imiquimod. Per the germline V gene, CDR1 is SGHKS and CDR2 is YYEKEE (reference sequence). The ends were cut back, 3 bases at V and 0 bases at J, with 10 bases in the middle. The CDR3 has 14 amino acids. Regarding this clone: Its target is not known.

The input for sequencing was PBMCs, taken from a glioma patient whose treatment included an IDH1 peptide vaccine. V and J are TRBV5-5 and TRBJ2-7; no reliable D call. This TCR derives from a man aged 45 to 65 with glioma. The CDR3 reads CASSSLHSSYEQYF. For the CDR3, the DNA is TGTGCCAGCAGCTCTTTACACAGCTCCTACGAGCAGTACTTC.